This T cell receptor beta chain emerged from a study of T cells after yellow fever vaccination (dated by TCRdb to 2018 to 2020). Turning to the overall study: The SMART-Seq v4 Ultra Low Input RNA kit was used to prepare libraries from fractions with low cell numbers. To follow T-cell clones before and after primary and booster YFV17D yellow fever vaccination, bulk TCR alpha and beta repertoires were sequenced over time. The cohort comprised two healthy male donors, one aged 18 to 29 and one aged 30 to 40 years. Blood samples were taken at several timepoints before and after primary and secondary immunization, and bulk PBMC replicates and cell subsets were isolated. Results the study describes overall, beyond this receptor: A small fraction of clonotypes showed up in both the CD4 and CD8 compartments, probably as a result of convergent recombination. Compared with the primary T-cell response, the secondary T-cell response was weaker but faster, peaking on day 5 rather than day 15. Computational filtering was needed because FACS-sorted repertoires could contain abundant contaminating clonotypes from the bulk population. After the booster, most of the clones that had expanded following primary vaccination were detected again (96% of CD4 and around 87% of CD8), which suggests that memory was broadly maintained. Because the study included only two donors, the extent to which the findings can be generalized is limited.

The cysteine opens and the phenylalanine closes a CDR3 of 16 amino acids. Solely the CDR3 DNA is kept, with 48 bases framed from the first base. For CDR1 and CDR2, the germline V gene (reference sequence) lists LGHDT and YNNKEL. Trimming accounts for 3 bases at V and 4 bases at J, while the number of junction bases matched to no gene is 5. Synthesis of TCR cDNA relied on 5'RACE template switching, a step that introduced a universal primer site along with unique molecular identifiers. Priming for cDNA synthesis came from both the TCR alpha and TCR beta constant segments. Two PCR steps were used to amplify libraries, with sample barcodes and sequencing adapters being added in the second step. Sequencing of libraries was performed on Illumina HiSeq 2500 (2x100 bp) or NovaSeq (2x150 bp). As for how the authors treated the data: Reads were demultiplexed and collapsed into UMI consensus sequences with MIGEC, and V(D)J alignment was performed with MiXCR. Vaccine-responding clonotypes were identified with edgeR using replicate PBMC samples, with FDR below 0.01 and a log2 fold change above 5 up to day 15 being required. CD4 or CD8 identity was assigned to each bulk clonotype according to whether the clonotype was present at higher abundance in the sequenced CD4 repertoire or the sequenced CD8 repertoire. TCRdb cleaned the public reads at Q25 with fastp, built clones with MiXCR and kept in-frame beta chains. Every distinct CDR3 protein forms one entry, paired with its most common genes and DNA. These V and J calls derive from TCRdb rather than the authors' analysis. The sample contains 550,000 or so distinct CDR3 sequences, roughly a fifth of them found a single time. The ten largest make up around an eighth of the sample.

In light of the paper, this sample's treatment or condition label describes: live attenuated yellow fever vaccine strain. At each blood-draw timepoint, two biological replicates of bulk PBMCs were collected. PBMCs were isolated from peripheral blood using a standard Ficoll-Paque protocol. TriZol was used to extract RNA from bulk PBMCs, CD4 and CD8 fractions, and dextramer-positive and dextramer-negative fractions. As for this clonotype: Its cognate antigen has yet to be identified. It has no much larger one-base neighbor in the sample; base qualities were not kept.

The input for sequencing was PBMCs, taken 15 days after the yellow fever booster vaccination. This receptor was obtained from a man in his thirties or forties who received the YFV17D yellow fever vaccine. The V gene is TRBV3-1 and the J gene is TRBJ2-1; 11 bases in between match TRBD2. The CDR3 region reads CASSQGLAGGYNEQFF. The DNA is TGTGCCAGCAGCCAGGGTCTAGCGGGGGGATACAATGAGCAGTTCTTC.